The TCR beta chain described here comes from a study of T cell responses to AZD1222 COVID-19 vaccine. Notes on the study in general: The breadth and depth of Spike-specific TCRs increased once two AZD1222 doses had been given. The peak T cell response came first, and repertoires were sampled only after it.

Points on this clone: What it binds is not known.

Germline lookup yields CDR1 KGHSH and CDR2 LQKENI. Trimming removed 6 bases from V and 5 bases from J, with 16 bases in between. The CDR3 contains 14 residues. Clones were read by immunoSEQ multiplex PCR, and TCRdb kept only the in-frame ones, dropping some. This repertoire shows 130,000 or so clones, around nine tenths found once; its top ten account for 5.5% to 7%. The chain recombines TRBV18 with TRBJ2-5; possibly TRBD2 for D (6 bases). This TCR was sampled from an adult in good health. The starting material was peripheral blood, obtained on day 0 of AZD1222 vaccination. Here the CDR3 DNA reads TGTGCCAGCTCCCTAGCGTTCCAGAGGGAGACCCAGTACTTC. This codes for CASSLAFQRETQYF.